This entry concerns a single T cell receptor beta chain. Its antigen is still unknown. The entry originates in a study of OX40 agonist ivuxolimab in advanced cancers. Findings and limits, study-wide: At 0.1 to 3.0 mg/kg and by week 6, clonal expansion occurred in CD4+ and CD8+ blood T cells.

Profiling relied on immunoSEQ multiplex PCR, and the TCRdb table lists in-frame clones only, not all of them. The sample lists roughly 110,000 clones, around 93% occurring once. Any history of autoimmune disease or systemic immunosuppression disqualified patients. The length of the CDR3 is 15 residues. The ends lost 8 bases at V and 5 bases at J; junction bases unmatched: 10. Germline V CDR1 and CDR2: GTSNPN, SVGIG (reference sequence). The input for sequencing was CD4+ or CD8+ T cells sorted from blood, taken in a trial of the OX40 agonist ivuxolimab. The sequence was collected from an adult with an advanced solid tumor such as melanoma, head and neck, liver or kidney cancer. The genes are TRBV30 and TRBJ1-6; 9 positions match TRBD1. The CDR3 DNA is TGTGCCCTACAGCCGGGACAGGGAAATAATTCACCCCTCCACTTT. Its protein is CALQPGQGNNSPLHF.